Sequencing of this TCR beta chain was carried out in a study of PD-1 blockade in classical Hodgkin lymphoma (dated by TCRdb to about 2020). Context from the whole study: Nivolumab dosing was 3 mg/kg intravenously every 2 weeks, continuing until either disease progression or unacceptable toxicity. To define a peripheral blood immune signature of response to PD-1 blockade in classical Hodgkin lymphoma, the study combined TCR beta sequencing with CyTOF. The paper as a whole reports these results and caveats: Baseline TCR diversity was reported to be lower in newly diagnosed patients than in healthy donors and to be lower still in relapsed/refractory patients. The study covered only a single clinical trial cohort, and the causes of the repertoire differences, possibly disease activity or prior therapy, were still not defined. Baseline diversity similar to that of newly diagnosed patients was observed in trial patients achieving complete response, whereas significantly lower diversity was observed in partial responders and progressors. By C4D1, a significant rise was seen in CD4+ TCR diversity but not in CD8+ TCR diversity (p=0.0027 vs p=0.16), and the rise was most apparent among complete responders (p=0.02). Diversity was lower in patients who began nivolumab less than 1 year after ASCT, so these patients were left out of later analyses to avoid confounding by immune reconstitution.

A word on this clone: Its target antigen remains unknown. One base away there is no much larger clone; base qualities are not given.

What this sample's time point label stands for: cycle 1 day 1 (C1D1), immediately before nivolumab initiation. Every trial patient had relapsed following autologous stem cell transplantation, and prior brentuximab vedotin exposure was what differed among cohorts A, B and C. The trial cohort included more than 55 patients with relapsed/refractory classical Hodgkin lymphoma, and each patient had a best overall response of complete response, partial response or progressive disease. Trial patients were treated with single-agent nivolumab in the multi-cohort phase II CheckMate 205 trial. An independent review committee assessed best overall response by applying the 2007 International Working Group response criteria. Trial PBMCs were obtained immediately prior to nivolumab initiation (C1D1) and on therapy at cycle 2 day 1 and cycle 4 day 1. Peripheral blood was collected in 8 mL Vacutainer Cell Preparation Tubes, from which PBMCs were isolated by centrifugation and then cryopreserved.

Here V drops 2 bases and J drops 1 base, and the junction holds 0 bases not matched to any gene. Via the germline V gene, CDR1 is MRHNA and CDR2 SNTAGT. Reading from cysteine to phenylalanine, the CDR3 counts 14 amino acids. Just CDR3 DNA is preserved here, 42 bases in frame from base 1. Genomic DNA was extracted with the Qiagen DNeasy kit from unsorted PBMCs and from negatively selected CD4+ and CD8+ fractions. TCR beta CDR3 regions were amplified by immunoSEQ multiplex PCR using primers annealing to V and J segments. A synthetic immune receptor repertoire was used to minimize amplification bias, and any remaining bias was removed computationally after sequencing. The study's processing was this. Custom Python scripts were used to quantify repertoire diversity as the Shannon entropy index. Unsorted, CD4+ and CD8+ repertoires were analyzed separately, except for combined analyses in which CD4+ and CD8+ sequences were merged in silico. A clone was considered expanded if an increase in frequency of at least 2-fold after treatment relative to C1D1 was found, and a pseudocount of 0.5 was applied to clones undetected at baseline. Clones with 0 or 1 copy at C1D1 were defined as singleton clones, while clones with 2 or more copies were defined as non-singleton clones. By matching protein sequences in sorted samples from the same patient, clones expanded in unsorted samples were annotated as CD4+, CD8+ or unknown. Wilcoxon tests were applied to paired samples to test diversity changes from C1D1 to C4D1. Not all clones reach the TCRdb copy of this immuneACCESS table, which keeps in-frame sequences only. Checked studies attribute under half of the gap to unresolved V genes and leave the rest unexplained. That table furnishes V, J and clone size, whereas the DNA furnished D and trimming. The sample table lists just over 25,000 clones, more than 75% of them with a count of one. Clones ranked in the top ten supply around 2.7% of the sample.

The sequence derives from a human donor with classical Hodgkin lymphoma. The rearrangement joined TRBV6-4 to TRBJ2-3, with TRBD1 matching 7 junction bases. The sequencing here drew on peripheral blood mononuclear cells (PBMCs), taken at baseline. The CDR3 region: CASSDGTGTDTQYF. At the DNA level, the sequence is TGTGCCAGCAGTGACGGGACAGGCACAGATACGCAGTATTTT.